Listed here are 5 T cell receptor beta chains from one sample, sequenced in a study of T cell repertoires in cytomegalovirus infection. TCRdb reanalysed the reads using MiXCR and keeps one entry per CDR3 protein. In the table there are roughly 200,000 distinct CDR3 sequences, about a sixth of which are singletons. Sequencing was performed on CD8+ T cells from PBMCs. The receptors shown here come from a human donor in good health (CMV status not recorded). Some clones in this sample may be carry-over from other donors' samples.

The chain recombines TRBV28 with TRBJ2-7; D is perhaps TRBD1 (5 bases). Germline CDR1 MDHEN, CDR2 SYDVKM. Deletions cut 2 bases from V and 5 bases from J, with 10 bases between. This CDR3 spans 13 amino acids. The CDR3, as DNA: TGTGCCAGCAGTTTAGACCAGGGTAACGAGCAGTACTTC. Translating it yields CASSLDQGNEQYF.

The chain recombines TRBV12-3 or TRBV12-4 with TRBJ1-2; no reliable D call. V lost 0 bases and J lost 4, with 15 bases in between. The CDR3 runs 16 residues. In nucleotides, the CDR3 is TGTGCCAGCAGTTTAGCCCCGGGCCGAGTCTCCTATGGCTACACCTTC. It translates to CASSLAPGRVSYGYTF.

The table lists this clonotype with many counts. The genes are TRBV6-2 or TRBV6-3 and TRBJ2-7, with D hard to call. The germline V gene has CDR1 MNHEY and CDR2 SVGEGT. The CDR3 sequence is 11 residues long. Deletions cut 2 bases from V and 7 bases from J, with 6 bases between. CDR3 residues: CASSYSGEQYF. DNA of the CDR3: TGTGCCAGCAGTTACAGTGGAGAGCAGTACTTC.

This chain links TRBV12-3 or TRBV12-4 with TRBJ1-1; possibly TRBD1 for D (6 bases). V shed 7 bases and J shed 6 bases, with 15 bases lying between them. The length of the CDR3 is 13 residues. CDR3 region: CASNPTGRAEAFF. The CDR3, as DNA: TGTGCCAGCAACCCGACAGGACGCGCTGAAGCTTTCTTT.

The chain combines TRBV28 with TRBJ1-2; D gene unclear. The germline gives CDR1 MDHEN, CDR2 SYDVKM. This CDR3 has 14 residues. V lost 5 bases, J lost 4 bases, and 14 bases lay in between. CDR3 sequence (DNA): TGTGCCAGCAGTGAAACCAGAGGACTCTATGGCTACACCTTC. Its protein product is CASSETRGLYGYTF.